The text below deals with one T cell receptor beta chain. Its binding antigen is unknown. No much larger clonotype is one base removed from it; base qualities were not supplied. The V end gives up 5 bases and the J end 5 bases, leaving 3 bases in the junction not matched to a gene. CDR1 SGHTA and CDR2 FQGTGA are derived from the germline V gene. The CDR3 runs 13 amino acids, cysteine and phenylalanine included. CDR3 DNA only is kept here, 39 bases in frame from base 1. This record belongs to a study of PD-1 blockade in classical Hodgkin lymphoma (dated by TCRdb to 2019 to 2021). About the full investigation: Nivolumab dosing was 3 mg/kg intravenously every 2 weeks, continuing until either disease progression or unacceptable toxicity. The study used TCR beta sequencing and CyTOF to define a peripheral blood immune signature of response to PD-1 blockade in classical Hodgkin lymphoma. What the study reported, not specific to this receptor: A significant rise by C4D1 was seen in CD4+ but not CD8+ TCR diversity (p=0.0027 vs p=0.16), with the rise being most apparent in complete responders (p=0.02). Patients starting nivolumab less than 1 year after ASCT had lower diversity and were excluded from later analyses to avoid confounding by immune reconstitution. Among trial patients, those achieving complete response had baseline diversity similar to that of newly diagnosed patients, while diversity was significantly lower in partial responders and progressors. Only a single clinical trial cohort was studied, and what caused the repertoire differences, possibly disease activity or prior therapy, remained undefined. Baseline TCR diversity was reported to be lower in newly diagnosed patients than in healthy donors, and even lower in relapsed/refractory patients.

Genomic DNA was extracted with the Qiagen DNeasy kit from unsorted PBMCs and from negatively selected CD4+ and CD8+ fractions. TCR beta CDR3 regions were amplified by immunoSEQ multiplex PCR using primers annealing to V and J segments. A synthetic immune receptor repertoire was used to minimize amplification bias, and any remaining bias was removed computationally after sequencing. In the paper's pipeline: Repertoire diversity was quantified as the Shannon entropy index using custom Python scripts. Unsorted, CD4+ and CD8+ repertoires were analyzed separately, except in combined analyses where CD4+ and CD8+ sequences were merged in silico. A clone was considered expanded if an increase in frequency of at least 2-fold after treatment relative to C1D1 was found, and a pseudocount of 0.5 was applied to clones undetected at baseline. Clones with 0 or 1 copy at C1D1 were defined as singleton clones, while clones with 2 or more copies were defined as non-singleton clones. By matching protein sequences in sorted samples from the same patient, clones expanded in unsorted samples were annotated as CD4+, CD8+ or unknown. Wilcoxon tests were applied to paired samples to test diversity changes from C1D1 to C4D1. Held by TCRdb, this immuneACCESS table contains in-frame sequences only and omits some clones. Under half of the omission traces to an unresolved V gene where checked; the cause of the rest is unknown. V and J calls and clone size come straight from that table; D and trimming were deduced from the DNA. In this sample the table shows around 20,000 clones, about two thirds of which occur a single time. 5% to 6.5% of the sample belongs to the ten largest clones.

The sample's time point label, decoded: cycle 1 day 1 (C1D1), immediately before nivolumab initiation. Every trial patient had relapsed following autologous stem cell transplantation, and prior brentuximab vedotin exposure was what differed among cohorts A, B and C. A total of roughly 60 patients with relapsed/refractory classical Hodgkin lymphoma made up the trial cohort, and each patient's best overall response was complete response, partial response or progressive disease. Trial patients were treated with single-agent nivolumab in the multi-cohort phase II CheckMate 205 trial. Best overall response was determined by an independent review committee according to the 2007 International Working Group response criteria. Trial PBMCs were collected just before the start of nivolumab (C1D1) and during therapy at cycle 2 day 1 and cycle 4 day 1. After peripheral blood was drawn into 8 mL Vacutainer Cell Preparation Tubes, PBMCs were isolated by centrifugation and then cryopreserved.

Sequenced material: peripheral blood mononuclear cells (PBMCs), taken at baseline. This receptor was obtained from a human donor with classical Hodgkin lymphoma. Here the chain combines TRBV7-3 and TRBJ1-2; the central 9 bases match TRBD1. The sequence in DNA is TGTGCCAGCAGCCCGGACAGGGGTTATGGCTACACCTTC. Its translation is CASSPDRGYGYTF.